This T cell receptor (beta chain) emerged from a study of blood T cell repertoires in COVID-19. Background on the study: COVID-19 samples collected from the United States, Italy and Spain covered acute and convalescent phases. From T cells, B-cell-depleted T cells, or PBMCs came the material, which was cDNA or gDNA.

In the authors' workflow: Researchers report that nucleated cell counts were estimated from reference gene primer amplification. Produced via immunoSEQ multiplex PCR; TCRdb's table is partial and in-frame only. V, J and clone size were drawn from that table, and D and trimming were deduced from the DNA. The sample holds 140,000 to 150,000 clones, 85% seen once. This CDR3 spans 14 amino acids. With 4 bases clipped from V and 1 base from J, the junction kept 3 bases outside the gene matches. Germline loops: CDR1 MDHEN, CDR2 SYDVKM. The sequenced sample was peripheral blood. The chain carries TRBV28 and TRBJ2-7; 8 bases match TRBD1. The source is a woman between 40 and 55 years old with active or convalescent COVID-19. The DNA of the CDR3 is TGTGCCAGCAGTTCACAGGGGGGATCCTACGAGCAGTACTTC. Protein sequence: CASSSQGGSYEQYF.